This TCR beta chain was observed in a study of cytotoxic CD8 clonotypes in ibrutinib-treated CLL. Assay: immunoSEQ multiplex PCR; the TCRdb copy retains only in-frame clones and omits some. The sample includes nearly 300,000 clones, around 69% seen only once; the top ten take approximately 5.1%. Libraries of TCR beta were made from around 1.8 micrograms of genomic DNA that came from cryopreserved PBMCs. The CDR3 sequence is 13 residues long. Germline assignment: CDR1 LNHDA and CDR2 SQIVND (reference sequence). The V and J ends lost 6 bases and 5 bases, in that order; junction bases with no gene match: 6.

The chain links TRBV19 to TRBJ1-1, with 7 bases fitting TRBD1. The source is a human donor with chronic lymphocytic leukemia. Sequences were derived from PBMCs, sampled at disease progression, from a patient treated with ibrutinib. CDR3 coding DNA: TGTGCCAGTAGAAGACAGGGTGGGACTGAAGCTTTCTTT. Translating it yields CASRRQGGTEAFF. The full variable domain, completed using reference TRBV19 and TRBJ1-1, is DGGITQSPKYLFRKEGQNVTLSCEQNLNHDAMYWYRQDPGQGLRLIYYSQIVNDFQKGDIAEGYSVSREKKESFPLTVTSAQKNPTAFYLCASRRQGGTEAFFGQGTRLTVV.